This TCR beta chain came from a study of blood T cell repertoires in COVID-19. In the original analysis: Cell counts per sample came from amplifying reference gene primers. Some clones are missing from TCRdb's copy, which holds only in-frame ones; the method was immunoSEQ multiplex PCR. The V and J calls and the clone size are those of that table, but D and trimming were determined from the DNA. The repertoire has about 330,000 clones, about 90% of them found once; the top ten carry roughly 1%. In terms of age and location, participants ranged from about 18 to 100 years and lived in about two dozen US areas. In germline, CDR1 is LNHNV, CDR2 YYDKDF (reference sequence). The CDR3 length is 16 residues. The V and J ends lost 0 bases and 4 bases respectively, with 13 bases between them. This clone has a handful of counts.

Sequencing was carried out using PBMCs or T cells enriched from blood (not recorded which). The rearrangement joins TRBV15 to TRBJ1-3; the D gene is possibly TRBD1 (5 bases). This receptor was identified in a woman aged 30 to 39 who had recovered from COVID-19. This CDR3 reads CATSRDLTGEGNTIYF. The CDR3 region has the DNA TGTGCCACCAGCAGAGATCTGACGGGGGAGGGAAACACCATATATTTT.